By sample fraction, the clone carrying this T cell receptor (beta chain) is medium-sized. Its antigen is as yet unknown. This sample was included in a study of cytotoxic CD8 clonotypes in ibrutinib-treated CLL. Clones were read by immunoSEQ multiplex PCR, and TCRdb kept only the in-frame ones, dropping some. In the table there are about 85,000 clones, roughly 77% of which are singletons. Findings and caveats of the study: Before falling back toward baseline at progression, clonality had risen at the time of ibrutinib response.

This sample comprised PBMCs, obtained after 12 months of ibrutinib treatment. The TCR sequence derives from a human donor with chronic lymphocytic leukemia.

The CDR3 region has the DNA TGTGCCAGCAGCGCCTACGGGGATACGCAGTATTTT. Residues: CASSAYGDTQYF. The V and J genes are TRBV7-2 and TRBJ2-3; D not certain. V lost 5 bases, J lost 6 bases, and 9 bases lay in between. Germline assignment: CDR1 SGHTA and CDR2 FQGNSA. CDR3 size: 12 residues.